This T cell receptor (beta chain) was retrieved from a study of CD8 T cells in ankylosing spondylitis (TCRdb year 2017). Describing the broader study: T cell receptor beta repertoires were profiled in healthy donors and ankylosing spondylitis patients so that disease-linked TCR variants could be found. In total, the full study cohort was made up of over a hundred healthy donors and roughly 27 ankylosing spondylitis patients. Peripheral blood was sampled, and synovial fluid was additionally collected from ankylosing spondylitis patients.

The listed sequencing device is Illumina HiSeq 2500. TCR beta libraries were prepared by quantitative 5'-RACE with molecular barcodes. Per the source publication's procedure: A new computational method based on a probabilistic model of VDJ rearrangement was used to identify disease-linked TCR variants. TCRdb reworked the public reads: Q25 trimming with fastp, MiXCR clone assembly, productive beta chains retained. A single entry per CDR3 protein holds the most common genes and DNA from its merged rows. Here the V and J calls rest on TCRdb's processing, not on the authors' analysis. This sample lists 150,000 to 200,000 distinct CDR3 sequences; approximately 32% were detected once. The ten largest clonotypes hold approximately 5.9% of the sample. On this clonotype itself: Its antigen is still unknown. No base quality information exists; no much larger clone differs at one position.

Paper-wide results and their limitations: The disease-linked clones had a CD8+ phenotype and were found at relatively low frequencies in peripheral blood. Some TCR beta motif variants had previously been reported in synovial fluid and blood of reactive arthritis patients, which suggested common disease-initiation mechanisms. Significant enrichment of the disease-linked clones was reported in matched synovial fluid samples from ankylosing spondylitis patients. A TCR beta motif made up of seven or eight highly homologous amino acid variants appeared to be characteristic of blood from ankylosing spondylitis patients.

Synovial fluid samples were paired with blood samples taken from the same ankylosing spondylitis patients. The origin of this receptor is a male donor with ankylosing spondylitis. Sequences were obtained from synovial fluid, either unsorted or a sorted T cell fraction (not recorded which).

At the DNA level, the sequence is TGTGCCAGCAGCCCTAACTGGATTAGCGGATCCTACGAGCAGTACTTC. It translates to CASSPNWISGSYEQYF. The sequence joins TRBV7-2 to TRBJ2-7; the D gene is perhaps TRBD2, from 6 matching bases. Counted from cysteine to phenylalanine, this CDR3 has 16 amino acids. Only CDR3 DNA remains: 48 bases, in frame from the first base. The germline ends are 18 bases apart after V is trimmed by 5 bases and J by 1 base. CDR1 SGHTA and CDR2 FQGNSA are derived from the germline V gene.